The 10 T cell receptor beta chains below all came from one sample that was sequenced in a study of T cell responses to AZD1222 COVID-19 vaccine. Some clones are missing from TCRdb's copy, which holds only in-frame ones; the method was immunoSEQ multiplex PCR. The sample has fewer than 150,000 clones; roughly 84% are singletons. The material was peripheral blood, obtained on day 0 of AZD1222 vaccination. These receptors all stem from an adult in good health.

The chain employs TRBV7-8 and TRBJ1-1; D gene uncertain. This CDR3 has 14 residues. Between the trimmed V and J ends, which lost 1 base and 4 bases, there was a span of 10 bases. CDR1 is SGHVS, CDR2 FQNEAQ, per germline. Written as DNA, the CDR3 is TGTGCCAGCAGCTTAGTGAGGATGAGCACTGAAGCTTTCTTT. It encodes CASSLVRMSTEAFF.

The chain carries TRBV2 and TRBJ1-5, with a weak D call TRBD1 (5 bases). V dropped 8 bases and J dropped 0 bases, with 14 bases sitting between them. Germline V lookup: CDR1 SNHLY, CDR2 FYNNEI. CDR3 length equals 15 residues. The CDR3 region has the DNA TGTGCCAGCTCAGAGGGGCTTAATAGCAATCAGCCCCAGCATTTT. It translates to CASSEGLNSNQPQHF. The full variable domain, with the rest looked up from reference TRBV2 and TRBJ1-5, is EPEVTQTPSHQVTQMGQEVILRCVPISNHLYFYWYRQILGQKVEFLVSFYNNEISEKSEIFDDQFSVERPDGSNFTLKIRSTKLEDSAMYFCASSEGLNSNQPQHFGDGTRLSIL.

This sequence joins TRBV5-4 and TRBJ2-5; 12 bases align to TRBD2. Germline-derived CDR1 and CDR2 are SGHNT and YYREEE (reference sequence). The length of the CDR3 is 15 residues. After removal of 4 bases from V and 4 bases from J, the junction contained 5 bases not matched to a gene. The CDR3: CASSEASGGVETQYF. The CDR3 region has the DNA TGTGCCAGCAGCGAGGCTAGCGGGGGGGTAGAGACCCAGTACTTC.

The chain employs TRBV6-4 and TRBJ2-1; TRBD1 is a possible D gene (5 bases). Trimming left V 2 bases short and J 9 bases short, with 17 bases between. The germline V gene encodes CDR1 MRHNA and CDR2 SNTAGT. This CDR3 is 15 amino acids long. The CDR3 sequence: CASSDERAGLTEQFF. DNA of the CDR3: TGTGCCAGCAGTGACGAGCGTGCAGGGCTGACTGAGCAGTTCTTC.

The chain carries TRBV5-1 and TRBJ2-7; 10 bases line up with TRBD1. V lost 4 bases and J lost 7; bases outside the gene matches: 8. This CDR3 has 14 amino acids. Germline CDR1 SGHRS, CDR2 YFSETQ. CDR3 in amino acids: CASSGGQGPREQYF. The CDR3 bases are TGCGCCAGCAGCGGGGGACAGGGGCCTCGAGAGCAGTACTTC.

This rearrangement joins TRBV3-1 (or the pseudogene TRBV3-2) to TRBJ2-7, with D possibly TRBD2 on 5 matching bases. The CDR3 runs to 11 residues. Trimming left V 6 bases short and J 5 bases short, with 8 bases between. Germline values: CDR1 LGHDT, CDR2 YNNKEL (reference sequence). CDR3 sequence reads: CASRRAHEQYF. CDR3 sequence (DNA): TGTGCCAGCAGGCGGGCCCACGAGCAGTACTTC.

The chain has TRBV7-3 and TRBJ2-1; D gene uncertain. Looked up from germline, CDR1 is SGHTA and CDR2 is FQGTGA. The CDR3 is 13 residues long. Trimming took off 5 bases at V and 7 bases at J, with 12 bases between the two ends. Written as DNA, the CDR3 is TGTGCCAGCAGCAAAGAGCTGGCGAATGAGCAGTTCTTC. Translating it yields CASSKELANEQFF.

The rearrangement joins TRBV12-3 or TRBV12-4 to TRBJ2-5; D gene ambiguous. V shed 7 bases and J shed 5 bases, with 14 bases lying between them. The CDR3 totals 13 residues. This chain's CDR3 is CASTSGRSETQYF. In nucleotides, the CDR3 is TGTGCCAGCACCTCCGGACGGTCGGAGACCCAGTACTTC.

The chain has TRBV2 and TRBJ2-1; no clear D. The germline V gene encodes CDR1 SNHLY and CDR2 FYNNEI. Trimming stripped 5 bases from V and 8 bases from J, with 22 bases between. This CDR3 region has 16 residues. CDR3 nucleotides: TGTGCCAGCAGTCGAGAAGGGCGGTCTGAGGACCATGAGCAGTTCTTC. This encodes CASSREGRSEDHEQFF.

The rearrangement joins TRBV9 to TRBJ1-6; D gene unclear. From germline, CDR1 is SGDLS and CDR2 YYNGEE. The CDR3 consists of 12 residues. Trimming left V 1 base short and J 8 bases short, with 4 bases between. DNA of the CDR3: TGTGCCAGCAGCGTAAACTATTCACCCCTCCACTTT. Translated: CASSVNYSPLHF.